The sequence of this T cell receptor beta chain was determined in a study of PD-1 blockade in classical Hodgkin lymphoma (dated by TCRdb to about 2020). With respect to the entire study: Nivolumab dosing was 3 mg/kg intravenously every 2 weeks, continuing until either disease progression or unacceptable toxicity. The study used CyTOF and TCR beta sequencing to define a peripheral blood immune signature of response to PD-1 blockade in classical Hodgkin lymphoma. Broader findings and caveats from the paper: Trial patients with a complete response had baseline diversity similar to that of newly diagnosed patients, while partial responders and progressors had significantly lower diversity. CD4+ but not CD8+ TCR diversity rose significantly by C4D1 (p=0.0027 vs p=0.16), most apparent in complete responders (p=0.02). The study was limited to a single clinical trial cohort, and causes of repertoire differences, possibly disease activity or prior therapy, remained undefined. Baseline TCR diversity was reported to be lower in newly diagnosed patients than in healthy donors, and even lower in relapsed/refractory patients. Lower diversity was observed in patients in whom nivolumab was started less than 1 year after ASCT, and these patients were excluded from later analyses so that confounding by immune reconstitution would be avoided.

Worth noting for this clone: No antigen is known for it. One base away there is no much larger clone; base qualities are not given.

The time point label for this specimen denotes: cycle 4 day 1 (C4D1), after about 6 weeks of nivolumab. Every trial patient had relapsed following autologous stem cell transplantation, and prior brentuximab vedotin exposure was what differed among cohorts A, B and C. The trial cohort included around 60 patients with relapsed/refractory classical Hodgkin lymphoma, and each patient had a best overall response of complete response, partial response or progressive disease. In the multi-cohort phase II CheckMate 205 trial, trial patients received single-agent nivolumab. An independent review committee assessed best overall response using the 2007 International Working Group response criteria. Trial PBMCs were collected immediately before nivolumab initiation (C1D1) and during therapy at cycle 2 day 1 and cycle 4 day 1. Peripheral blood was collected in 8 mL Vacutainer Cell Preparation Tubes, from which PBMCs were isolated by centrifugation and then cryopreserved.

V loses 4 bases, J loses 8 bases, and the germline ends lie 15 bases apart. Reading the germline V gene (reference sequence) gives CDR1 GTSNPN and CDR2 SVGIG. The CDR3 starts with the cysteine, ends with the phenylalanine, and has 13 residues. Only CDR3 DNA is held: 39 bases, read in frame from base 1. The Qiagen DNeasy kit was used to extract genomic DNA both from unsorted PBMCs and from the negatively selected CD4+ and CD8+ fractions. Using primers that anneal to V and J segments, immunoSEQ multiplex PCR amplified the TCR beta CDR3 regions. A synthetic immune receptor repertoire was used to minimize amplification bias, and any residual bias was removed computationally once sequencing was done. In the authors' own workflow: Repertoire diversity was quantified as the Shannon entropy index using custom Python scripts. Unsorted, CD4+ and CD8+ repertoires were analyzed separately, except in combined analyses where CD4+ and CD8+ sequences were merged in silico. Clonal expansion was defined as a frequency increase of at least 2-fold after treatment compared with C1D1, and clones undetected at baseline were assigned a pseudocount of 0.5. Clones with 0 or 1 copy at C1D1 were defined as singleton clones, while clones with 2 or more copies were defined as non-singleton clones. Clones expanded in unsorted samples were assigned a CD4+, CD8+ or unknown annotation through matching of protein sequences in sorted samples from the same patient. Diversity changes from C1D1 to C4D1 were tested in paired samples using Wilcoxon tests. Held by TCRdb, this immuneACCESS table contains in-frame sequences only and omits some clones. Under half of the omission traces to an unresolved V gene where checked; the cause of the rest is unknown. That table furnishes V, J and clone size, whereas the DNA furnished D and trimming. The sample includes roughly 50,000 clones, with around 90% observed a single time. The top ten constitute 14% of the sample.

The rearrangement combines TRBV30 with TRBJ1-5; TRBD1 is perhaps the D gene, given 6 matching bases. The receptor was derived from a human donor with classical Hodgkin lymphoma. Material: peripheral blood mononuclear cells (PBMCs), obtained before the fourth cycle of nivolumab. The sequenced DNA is TGTGCCTGGACCAGGGGCTTACGGGAGCCCCAGCATTTT. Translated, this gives CAWTRGLREPQHF.